This T cell receptor beta chain was captured by sequencing in a study of a mutant IDH1 vaccine in newly diagnosed glioma (dated by TCRdb to the early 2020s). Background on the whole study: Of the 25 to 35 treated patients, approximately 60% were male and around 40% were female, and a mean age of approximately 40 years was recorded. Before enrollment, patients had received standard therapy of radiotherapy alone, temozolomide alone, or radiochemotherapy with temozolomide; most received the combination. Peripheral blood samples were drawn at six visits, namely V03 (baseline), V05, V07, V10, V12 and V13. For exploratory analyses, about two dozen treated patients had longitudinal TCRB deep sequencing done wherever samples were available. Points the paper makes about the study in general: Immune responses induced by the vaccine were seen in 90% to 95% of patients across multiple MHC alleles. According to the authors, sample limitations meant that analyses of patient blood samples could not be reproduced. Pseudoprogression seemed to be unrelated to changes in the top peripheral T cell clonotypes found by TCRB sequencing. Selection of PBMC samples for TCRB deep sequencing was based on availability.

To note about this clone: What antigen it recognizes has not been identified. No qualities accompany the bases; no much larger clone lies one base away.

This specimen's time point label, interpreted: baseline, week 1 (first vaccination visit). In the paper's terms, the treatment or condition label means: pre-vaccination baseline after standard-of-care therapy. The donors had newly diagnosed IDH1-mutant astrocytomas of WHO grade 3 or 4 that showed loss of nuclear ATRX. The samples were drawn from NOA16, a multicentre, single-arm, open-label phase I trial in Germany that tested a mutant IDH1 peptide vaccine in humans for the first time. For immunogenicity testing, the blood drawn at visit V03 was used as the baseline sample. Genomic DNA for TCRB sequencing was isolated from EDTA blood with the DNeasy Blood and Tissue Kit. The receptor library was made with the immunoSEQ multiplex PCR assay. The hsTCRB Kit was used according to the manufacturer's protocol to amplify rearranged TCR beta chain sequences. TCRB libraries were sequenced on an Illumina MiSeq. On the authors' methods: The proprietary platform of the kit vendor was used for demultiplexing, trimming and gene mapping. TCRdb mirrors the immuneACCESS table, restricted to in-frame sequences. Some clones are absent from its copies; in checked studies, under half trace to an unresolved V gene, and the reason for the others is unknown. That table gives V, J and clone size, and the DNA gave D and trimming. For this sample there are tens of thousands of clones; approximately 86% appear just once. Roughly 2.6% of the sample goes to the ten largest clones.

CDR1 and CDR2 are drawn from the germline V gene: SGHVS, FQNEAQ. Spanning cysteine to phenylalanine, the CDR3 consists of 15 amino acids. This entry keeps only the CDR3 DNA: 45 bases, framed from base 1. The junction shows trimming of 4 bases on V and 7 bases on J, and the gene matches do not reach 12 bases of it. Recombination connected TRBV7-8 to TRBJ1-1; TRBD1 matches 7 bases in the middle. The sequence was collected from a man aged 30 to 39 with glioma. Sequencing used PBMCs, obtained from a glioma patient treated with radiotherapy, temozolomide or both. CDR3 region: CASSSYGKGADEAFF. At the DNA level, the sequence is TGTGCCAGCAGCTCCTATGGTAAGGGGGCGGATGAAGCTTTCTTT.